The 29 T cell receptor beta chains given below trace back to one sample, sequenced in a study of cytomegalovirus exposure and HLA in healthy donors. Vbeta (60) and Jbeta (13) primers were used in the PCR. The repertoire was sequenced with immunoSEQ multiplex PCR; TCRdb's copy has only in-frame clones and lacks some. Of approximately 150,000 clones detected, 75% to 80% appear once; the ten largest clones hold about 0.66%. Source material: PBMCs. These receptors all stem from a male donor in good health and CMV-seronegative.

This clone occurred a few times. The gene calls are TRBV6-1 and TRBJ2-2, with 10 bases fitting TRBD2. With V trimmed by 2 bases and J by 4 bases, 4 bases remained unmatched. This CDR3 has 16 residues. The germline V gene has CDR1 MNHNS and CDR2 SASEGT. The CDR3 reads CASSELAGEGTGELFF. As DNA, the CDR3 is TGTGCCAGCAGTGAACTAGCGGGAGAGGGCACCGGGGAGCTGTTTTTT.

This clone came up once. Germline is not matched at one junction end, which may reflect a read error. The chain combines TRBV7-9 with TRBJ1-6, with 7 bases that match TRBD1. Germline V gene lookup returns CDR1 SEHNR and CDR2 FQNEAQ (reference sequence). The length of the CDR3 is 18 residues. CDR3 sequence reads: CSSSLVGPGGIYNSPLHF. The CDR3 bases are TGTTCCAGCAGCTTAGTAGGACCAGGGGGGATCTATAATTCACCCCTCCACTTT.

The genes are TRBV6-6 and TRBJ1-5; D perhaps matches TRBD1 (5 bases). This CDR3 comprises 16 residues. V lost 6 bases and J lost 1, with 16 bases in between. The germline CDR1 and CDR2 sequences are MNHNY and SVGAGI (reference sequence). The CDR3 region has the DNA TGTGCCAGCAGACTCCGGGGCGGGGACAGCAATCAGCCCCAGCATTTT. This sequence encodes CASRLRGGDSNQPQHF.

The chain has TRBV2 and TRBJ1-1, with unresolved D. The germline CDR1 and CDR2 sequences are SNHLY and FYNNEI. V shed 5 bases and J shed 1 base, with 5 bases lying between them. The CDR3 is made up of 12 amino acids. DNA of the CDR3: TGTGCCAGCAGTCTAGGGAACACTGAAGCTTTCTTT. Protein sequence: CASSLGNTEAFF.

The sample holds one count of this clone. The V and J genes are TRBV7-3 and TRBJ2-1; 7 bases line up with TRBD2. Per germline, CDR1 SGHTA and CDR2 FQGTGA. Trimming at V came to 3 bases and at J to 9 bases, leaving 8 bases not matched to a gene. This CDR3 has 14 residues. CDR3 bases: TGTGCCAGCAGCTTCTCGGGGGGATTAGGTGAGCAGTTCTTC. It is translated as CASSFSGGLGEQFF.

The chain uses TRBV5-1 and TRBJ1-1; tentative D call: TRBD1 (6 bases). Trimming took 3 bases from V and 2 from J, leaving 11 bases between them. The CDR3 totals 14 residues. CDR1 is SGHRS and CDR2 is YFSETQ in the germline V gene. The CDR3: CASSSDRPNTEAFF. CDR3 sequence (DNA): TGCGCCAGCAGCTCCGACAGGCCCAACACTGAAGCTTTCTTT. Using reference TRBV5-1 and TRBJ1-1 for the parts outside the CDR3, the full variable domain is KAGVTQTPRYLIKTRGQQVTLSCSPISGHRSVSWYQQTPGQGLQFLFEYFSETQRNKGNFPGRFSGRQFSNSRSEMNVSTLELGDSALYLCASSSDRPNTEAFFGQGTRLTVV.

This clone has only a few counts. The rearrangement uses TRBV9 and TRBJ2-5, with D maybe TRBD2 (5 bases). The V and J ends lost 0 bases and 5 bases respectively, with 14 bases between them. Looked up from germline, CDR1 is SGDLS and CDR2 is YYNGEE. The CDR3 contains 15 residues. In DNA form, the CDR3 reads TGTGCCAGCAGCGTAGCTACGACCACGGGGGAGACCCAGTACTTC. It encodes CASSVATTTGETQYF.

This sequence joins TRBV13 and TRBJ1-5; TRBD1 matches 7 bases. From germline, CDR1 is PRHDT and CDR2 FYEKMQ (reference sequence). The junction had 10 bases not matched to a gene; V was cut back by 2 bases and J by 6 bases. This CDR3 is 16 amino acids long. CDR3 amino acids: CASSLRRTGLGQPQHF. The CDR3 nucleotides are TGTGCCAGCAGCTTACGCCGGACAGGCCTGGGTCAGCCCCAGCATTTT.

V gene TRBV11-1 combines with J gene TRBJ2-1; the D gene is possibly TRBD2 (6 bases). The ends were cut back, 5 bases at V and 1 base at J, with 12 bases in the middle. Per the germline V gene, CDR1 is SGHAT and CDR2 is FQDESV (reference sequence). The CDR3 has 15 residues. The CDR3 protein is CASSLLATSYNEQFF. CDR3 nucleotide sequence: TGTGCCAGCAGCCTCCTAGCGACGTCCTACAATGAGCAGTTCTTC.

The V and J genes are TRBV14 and TRBJ2-5, with TRBD2 matching 11 bases. V lost 6 bases to trimming and J lost 7 bases; unmatched junction nucleotides: 4. The CDR3 runs to 13 residues. Germline lookup yields CDR1 SGHDN and CDR2 FVKESK. For the CDR3, the DNA is TGTGCCAGCAGTCCTGGACTAGCGGGGACCCAGTACTTC. Amino acids: CASSPGLAGTQYF.

The chain joins TRBV5-1 to TRBJ1-6; 12 nucleotides agree with TRBD1. The CDR3 loop spans 15 amino acids. J lost 10 bases, V lost 5 bases, and 7 bases had no gene match. Per the germline V gene, CDR1 is SGHRS and CDR2 is YFSETQ. The CDR3 reads CASSQGTGGESPLHF. The CDR3, as DNA: TGCGCCAGCAGTCAGGGGACAGGGGGCGAGTCACCCCTCCACTTT.

V gene TRBV30 combines with J gene TRBJ1-5; D uncertain. The CDR3 sequence is 13 residues long. CDR1 GTSNPN and CDR2 SVGIG come from the germline V gene (reference sequence). The V and J ends lost 2 bases and 0 bases respectively, with 5 bases between them. The DNA of the CDR3 is TGTGCCTGGAGTACAGATAGCAATCAGCCCCAGCATTTT. It is translated as CAWSTDSNQPQHF.

This clone was observed a handful of times. V and J are TRBV19 and TRBJ2-7; a possible D gene is TRBD2 (5 bases). CDR1 and CDR2 (germline): LNHDA, SQIVND (reference sequence). The V and J ends lost 5 bases and 1 base respectively, with 12 bases between them. The length of the CDR3 is 14 residues. The CDR3 region is CASSSGLGSYEQYF. As DNA, the CDR3 is TGTGCCAGTAGTTCGGGGTTGGGGTCCTACGAGCAGTACTTC.

This rearrangement joins TRBV7-2 to TRBJ1-1; 7 bases are a match to TRBD1. The V segment lost 5 bases and the J segment 3 bases; nucleotides outside the gene matches: 9. Germline V CDR1 and CDR2: SGHTA, FQGNSA. This CDR3 region has 15 residues. The CDR3 here is CASSPRQGGDTEAFF. Here the CDR3 DNA reads TGTGCCAGCAGCCCCCGACAGGGAGGAGACACTGAAGCTTTCTTT.

This rearrangement joins TRBV13 to TRBJ1-2; 8 bases align to TRBD1. CDR1 PRHDT and CDR2 FYEKMQ come from the germline V gene (reference sequence). Trimming at V came to 5 bases and at J to 7 bases, leaving 6 bases not matched to a gene. CDR3 size: 13 residues. The CDR3 reads CASSVTGAGGYTF. CDR3 nucleotide sequence: TGTGCCAGCAGCGTGACAGGGGCCGGTGGCTACACCTTC.

CDR3 nucleotide sequence: TGTGCCAGCAGCTCAACCGGGATCCTGGTCGATTCACCCCTCCACTTT. It translates to CASSSTGILVDSPLHF. The rearrangement links TRBV7-2 to TRBJ1-6; D is ambiguous. The CDR3 covers 16 residues. V lost 4 bases and J lost 8, with 18 bases in between. The germline CDR1 and CDR2 sequences are SGHTA and FQGNSA.

This chain joins TRBV12-5 and TRBJ1-5; TRBD1 matches at 8 bases. The J segment lost 2 bases and the V segment lost 2 bases, leaving 14 bases of the junction unmatched. Germline V CDR1 and CDR2: LGHNT, FRNRAP. The CDR3 loop spans 19 amino acids. CDR3 sequence (DNA): TGTGCTAGTGGTTTGCTAGTTGGGACAGGACTTATAGGCAATCAGCCCCAGCATTTT. Amino acids: CASGLLVGTGLIGNQPQHF.

Points on this clone: A read error may produce the germline difference seen at one junction end. The V gene is TRBV7-9, the J gene TRBJ2-7; no clear D. Germline lookup yields CDR1 SEHNR and CDR2 FQNEAQ (reference sequence). This CDR3 spans 11 amino acids. In nucleotides, the CDR3 is TGTTCCAGCAGCCCCTTCTACGAGCAGTACTTC. As protein: CSSSPFYEQYF.

The J gene is TRBJ1-2, the V gene TRBV14; D is possibly TRBD1 (6 bases). V lost 4 bases and J 5 bases, leaving 14 bases between the germline ends. Per the germline V gene, CDR1 is SGHDN and CDR2 is FVKESK. The CDR3 runs 14 residues. The DNA for the CDR3 is TGTGCCAGCAGCCCCCGCGGGGGCGTTTATGGCTACACCTTC. Translation gives CASSPRGGVYGYTF.

The chain combines TRBV19 with TRBJ1-2; 7 bases match TRBD1. J was trimmed by 8 bases and V by 5 bases; bases with no gene match: 14. Germline V gene sequence: CDR1 LNHDA, CDR2 SQIVND (reference sequence). This CDR3 region has 15 residues. CDR3 sequence: CASSSSPTGSSGYTF. In DNA form, the CDR3 reads TGTGCCAGTAGTTCCTCACCGACAGGGTCCAGCGGCTACACCTTC.

The V gene is TRBV12-5, the J gene TRBJ2-5, with D uncertain. Germline assignment: CDR1 LGHNT and CDR2 FRNRAP. The ends were cut back, 5 bases at V and 3 bases at J, with 13 bases in the middle. The CDR3 runs 14 residues. The chain's CDR3 is CASGPPGKKETQYF. The CDR3 nucleotides are TGTGCTAGTGGTCCCCCTGGCAAGAAAGAGACCCAGTACTTC.

This clone came up once. The chain is built from TRBV27 and TRBJ2-2; maybe TRBD1 (6 bases). V was shortened by 5 bases and J by 6 bases, with 16 bases between the two germline ends. CDR3 length equals 15 residues. The germline gives CDR1 MNHEY, CDR2 SMNVEV (reference sequence). The CDR3 DNA reads TGTGCCAGCAGTCTGGGAGTGGGGGCCCCCGGGGAGCTGTTTTTT. Its translation is CASSLGVGAPGELFF.

V usage is TRBV5-4 and J usage is TRBJ1-1; D not certain. The CDR3 totals 15 residues. V was pared by 4 bases and J by 2 bases, with 15 bases between. Germline V gene data show CDR1 as SGHNT and CDR2 as YYREEE (reference sequence). The chain's CDR3 is CASSVGMTGNTEAFF. Here the CDR3 DNA reads TGTGCCAGCAGCGTCGGGATGACGGGAAACACTGAAGCTTTCTTT.

In its sample, this clone was seen a few times. This sequence joins TRBV5-6 and TRBJ2-5, with 7 bases identical to TRBD1. The J call is doubtful: the DNA matches TRBJ2-7 better. Germline lookup yields CDR1 SGHDT and CDR2 YYEEEE. The CDR3 runs 15 residues. The CDR3 nucleotides read TGTGCCAGCAGCTTGGTTATGGGACAGCCCTACGAGCAGTACTTC. This translates into CASSLVMGQPYEQYF.

This clone was counted a single time. The junction departs from the called germline gene at one end, perhaps through a read error. The chain combines TRBV7-9 with TRBJ1-2; TRBD1 might be the D (6 bases). Germline V gene data show CDR1 as SEHNR and CDR2 as FQNEAQ (reference sequence). The CDR3 sequence is 16 residues long. CDR3 nucleotides: TGTTCCAGCAGCCCCATAGGACAGTCCAGTAGTTATGGCTACACCTTC. Protein product: CSSSPIGQSSSYGYTF.

The V gene is TRBV11-3, the J gene TRBJ1-2; 10 bases agree with TRBD1. The V segment lost 4 bases and the J segment 6 bases; nucleotides outside the gene matches: 8. The CDR3 covers 15 residues. Germline values: CDR1 SGHNT, CDR2 YENEEA. For the CDR3, the DNA is TGTGCCAGCAGCTCGCCCCGACAGGGGGCGAATGGCTACACCTTC. Encoded protein: CASSSPRQGANGYTF.

The genes are TRBV30 and TRBJ1-3, with D possibly TRBD1 on 6 matching bases. CDR1 is GTSNPN and CDR2 is SVGIG in the germline V gene (reference sequence). Trimming removed 2 bases from V and 4 bases from J, with 18 bases in between. This CDR3 comprises 16 residues. CDR3 loop: CAWSRTALGSGNTIYF. Here the CDR3 DNA reads TGTGCCTGGAGTAGGACAGCCCTGGGGTCCGGAAACACCATATATTTT.

This clone was recorded once. V gene TRBV29-1 combines with J gene TRBJ2-5; tentative D call: TRBD2 (6 bases). V lost 3 bases, J lost 10 bases, and 18 bases lay in between. The CDR3 spans 13 residues. Germline CDR1 and CDR2: SQVTM and ANQGSEA. CDR3 DNA sequence: TGCAGCGTTGAGAGGGCCCGATCGGGGGACCAGTACTTC. It yields the protein CSVERARSGDQYF.

This chain links TRBV7-2 with TRBJ1-2; 7 bases map to TRBD1. The trim removed 5 bases at V and 2 bases at J, leaving 5 bases unmatched. The CDR3 consists of 14 residues. Germline-derived CDR1 and CDR2 are SGHTA and FQGNSA. CDR3 residues: CASSPDRVNYGYTF. In nucleotides, the CDR3 is TGTGCCAGCAGCCCTGACAGGGTCAACTATGGCTACACCTTC.